This T cell receptor beta chain appears in the sequencing data of a study of T cell repertoires in cytomegalovirus infection. Whole-study context: Public TCR beta signatures provided an indication of both CMV infection and a matching HLA type. Whole-study results and caveats: Carriage of CMV together with the relevant HLA was identifiable through cumulative public TCR beta family frequency. The ex vivo response showed dominance by HLA-C-restricted CMV-specific TCR beta clonotypes.

After removal of 4 bases from V and 0 bases from J, the junction contained 8 bases not matched to a gene. Germline assignment: CDR1 MGHRA and CDR2 YSYEKL. The CDR3 length is 16 residues. This clonotype was counted a few times. Its matching antigen is unknown. TCRdb itself ran the reads through MiXCR, one entry per CDR3 protein. The sample includes 150,000 to 200,000 distinct CDR3 sequences, roughly a fifth of them seen just once. The sequencing sample was made of PBMCs. This sequence joins TRBV4-1 and TRBJ1-1; TRBD1 matches 7 bases. This sequence was found in a human donor in good health (CMV status not recorded). Some clones in this sample may be carry-over from other donors' samples. CDR3 DNA sequence: TGCGCCAGCAGCCGCGGACAGGCGGGGATGAACACTGAAGCTTTCTTT. Encoded protein: CASSRGQAGMNTEAFF.